The clone carrying this T cell receptor (beta chain) was seen many times. Its antigen is not known. Germline CDR1 is DFQATT and CDR2 is SNEGSKA (reference sequence). The CDR3 extends over 15 amino acids. The V gene end was trimmed by 4 bases and the J gene end by 4 bases; junction bases not matched to a gene: 9. The record originates from a study of CD8+CD57+ T cells in acquired aplastic anemia. Study-wide findings and caveats: Patients and controls shared just under 30 CD8+ CDR3 sequences, highly expressed in patients. With respect to CD8+ Simpson's diversity, patients and controls did not differ significantly.

Profiles of TCR beta VDJ and CDR3 were generated from a genomic DNA template. Via MiXCR, TCRdb re-called the reads, giving one row per CDR3 protein. Here the sample spans 200,000 to 250,000 distinct CDR3 sequences, approximately 45% being singletons. Individuals selected for sequencing had exhibited CD8+CD57+ cell expansion on flow cytometry. There were no patients without severe acquired aplastic anemia. The chain has TRBV20-1 and TRBJ2-7, with 11 bases that match TRBD2. This receptor was obtained from a human donor with aplastic anemia. The sample comprised sorted CD4+, CD8+, or CD8+CD57+ T cells (not recorded which) from PBMCs. The DNA for the CDR3 is TGCAGTGCTACGGGACTAGCGGAGAATGTTTACGAGCAGTACTTC. Residues: CSATGLAENVYEQYF.